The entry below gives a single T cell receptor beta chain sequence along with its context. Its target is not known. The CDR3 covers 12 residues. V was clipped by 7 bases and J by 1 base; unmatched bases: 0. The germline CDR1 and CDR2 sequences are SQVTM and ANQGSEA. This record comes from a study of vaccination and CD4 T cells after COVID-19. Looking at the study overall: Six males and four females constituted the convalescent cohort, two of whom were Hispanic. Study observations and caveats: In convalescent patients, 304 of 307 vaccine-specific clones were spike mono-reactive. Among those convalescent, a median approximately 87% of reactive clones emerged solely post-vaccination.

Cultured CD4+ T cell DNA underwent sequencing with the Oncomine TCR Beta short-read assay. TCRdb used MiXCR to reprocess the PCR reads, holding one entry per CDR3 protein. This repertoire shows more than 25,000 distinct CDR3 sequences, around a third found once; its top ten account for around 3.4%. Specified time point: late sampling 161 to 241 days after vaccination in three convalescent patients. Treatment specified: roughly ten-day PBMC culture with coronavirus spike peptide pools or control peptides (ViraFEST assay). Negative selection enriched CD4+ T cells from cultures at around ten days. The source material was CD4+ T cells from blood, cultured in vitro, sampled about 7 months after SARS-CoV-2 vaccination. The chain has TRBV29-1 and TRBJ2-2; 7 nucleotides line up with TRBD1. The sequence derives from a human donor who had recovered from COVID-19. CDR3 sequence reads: CSGQGNTGELFF. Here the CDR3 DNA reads TGCAGCGGACAGGGGAACACCGGGGAGCTGTTTTTT.